This note documents a single T cell receptor (beta chain) sequence. This sample was taken from a study of shared clonotypes between healthy human individuals. TCRdb's table, derived via immunoSEQ multiplex PCR, lists solely in-frame clones and lacks some. The sample lists a few million clones, 80% to 95% occurring once. The CDR3 runs to 17 residues. The germline V gene has CDR1 SGDLS and CDR2 YYNGEE. The V segment lost 5 bases and the J segment 3 bases; nucleotides outside the gene matches: 9. The J gene is TRBJ2-5, the V gene TRBV9, with 14 positions matching TRBD2. The sequence came from a man aged 18 to 35 in good health. Some clones in this sample may be carry-over from other donors' samples. Sequenced: naive CD4+ T cells from PBMCs. The subset denotes: CD45RA+ positively selected. The CDR3 DNA is TGTGCCAGCAGTATCAAACCGGGACTAGCGGGAGAAGAGACCCAGTACTTC. Translation: CASSIKPGLAGEETQYF.